This TCR beta chain was profiled in a study of control samples from healthy donors and cancer patients. The data were produced by immunoSEQ multiplex PCR, yet TCRdb's version contains in-frame clones alone and is incomplete. The sample lists roughly 84,000 clones, 91% occurring once. CDR1 and CDR2 from the germline V gene are SGHRS and YFSETQ. V was cut by 4 bases and J by 0 bases, with 11 bases left in between. This CDR3 spans 16 amino acids. The gene calls are TRBV5-1 and TRBJ1-6, with no clear D. The TCR originated in a man aged 45-60 years in good health. Sequencing used blood. CDR3: CASSPLSSSYNSPLHF. CDR3 bases: TGCGCCAGCAGCCCTTTATCCAGCTCCTATAATTCACCCCTCCACTTT.